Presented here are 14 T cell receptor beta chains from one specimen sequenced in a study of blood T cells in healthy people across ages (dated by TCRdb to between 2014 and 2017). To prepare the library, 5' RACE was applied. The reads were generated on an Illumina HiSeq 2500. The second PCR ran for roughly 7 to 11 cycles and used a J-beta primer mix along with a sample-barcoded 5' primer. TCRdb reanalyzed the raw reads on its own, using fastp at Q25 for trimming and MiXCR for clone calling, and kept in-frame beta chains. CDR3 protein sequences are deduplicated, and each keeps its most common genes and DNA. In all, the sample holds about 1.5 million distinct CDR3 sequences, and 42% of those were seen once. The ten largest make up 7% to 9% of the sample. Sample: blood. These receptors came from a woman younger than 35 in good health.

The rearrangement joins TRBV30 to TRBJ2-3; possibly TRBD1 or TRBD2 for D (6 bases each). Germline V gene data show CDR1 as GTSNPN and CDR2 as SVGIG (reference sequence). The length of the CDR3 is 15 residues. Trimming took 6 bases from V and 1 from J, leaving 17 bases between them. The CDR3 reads CACTLGGRGTDTQYF. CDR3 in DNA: TGTGCCTGCACGCTTGGGGGGCGGGGCACAGATACGCAGTATTTT.

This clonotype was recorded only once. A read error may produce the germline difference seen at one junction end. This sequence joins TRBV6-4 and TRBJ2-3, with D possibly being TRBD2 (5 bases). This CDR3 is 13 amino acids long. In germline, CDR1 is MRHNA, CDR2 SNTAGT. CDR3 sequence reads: CASSRTGTDAQYF. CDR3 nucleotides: TGTGCCAGCAGCAGGACTGGCACAGATGCGCAGTATTTT.

CDR3 loop: CSVGARTPFF. The CDR3 DNA is TGCAGCGTTGGGGCCAGGACCCCTTTCTTT. The rearrangement uses TRBV29-1 and TRBJ1-1; no clear D gene. The CDR3 runs 10 residues. Trimming shortened V by 4 bases and J by 12 bases, and 12 bases separated the two germline ends. Germline V gene data show CDR1 as SQVTM and CDR2 as ANQGSEA.

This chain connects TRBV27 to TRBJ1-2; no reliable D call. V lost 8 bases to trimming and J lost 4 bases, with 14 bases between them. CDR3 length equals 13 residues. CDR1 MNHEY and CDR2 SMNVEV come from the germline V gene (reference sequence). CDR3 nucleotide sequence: TGTGCCAGCCGAAAAGCAAGTTCCTATGGCTACACCTTC. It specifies CASRKASSYGYTF.

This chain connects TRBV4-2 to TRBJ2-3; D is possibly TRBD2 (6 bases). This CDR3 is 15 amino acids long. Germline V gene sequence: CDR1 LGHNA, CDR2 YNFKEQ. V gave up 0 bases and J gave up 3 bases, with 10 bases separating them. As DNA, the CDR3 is TGTGCCAGCAGCCAAGAGTGGCTAGCGACAGATACGCAGTATTTT. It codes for CASSQEWLATDTQYF.

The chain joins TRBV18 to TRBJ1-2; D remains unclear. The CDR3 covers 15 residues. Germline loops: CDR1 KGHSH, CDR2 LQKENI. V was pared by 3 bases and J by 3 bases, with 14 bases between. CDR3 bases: TGTGCCAGCTCACCCACGGTGAACTGGGACTATGGCTACACCTTC. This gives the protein CASSPTVNWDYGYTF.

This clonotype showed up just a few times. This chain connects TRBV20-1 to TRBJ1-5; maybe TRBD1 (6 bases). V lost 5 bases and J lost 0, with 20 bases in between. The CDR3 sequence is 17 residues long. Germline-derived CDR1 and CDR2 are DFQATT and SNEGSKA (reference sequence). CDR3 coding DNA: TGCAGTGCTCCCGGGACACTCTCGGACCGTAGCAATCAGCCCCAGCATTTT. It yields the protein CSAPGTLSDRSNQPQHF.

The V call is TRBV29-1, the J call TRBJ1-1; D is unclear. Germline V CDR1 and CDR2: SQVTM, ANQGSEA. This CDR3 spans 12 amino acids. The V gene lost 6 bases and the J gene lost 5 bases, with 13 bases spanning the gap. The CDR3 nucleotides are TGCAGCGTGAAGAACGGGCTGACTGAAGCTTTCTTT. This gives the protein CSVKNGLTEAFF.

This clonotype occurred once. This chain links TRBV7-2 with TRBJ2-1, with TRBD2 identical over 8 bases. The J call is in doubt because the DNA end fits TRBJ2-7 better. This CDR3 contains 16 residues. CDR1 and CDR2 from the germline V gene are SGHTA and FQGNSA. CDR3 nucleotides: TGTGCCAGCAGCTTAGAGTCCGGGAGGGCCTACAATGAGCAGTACTTC. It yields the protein CASSLESGRAYNEQYF.

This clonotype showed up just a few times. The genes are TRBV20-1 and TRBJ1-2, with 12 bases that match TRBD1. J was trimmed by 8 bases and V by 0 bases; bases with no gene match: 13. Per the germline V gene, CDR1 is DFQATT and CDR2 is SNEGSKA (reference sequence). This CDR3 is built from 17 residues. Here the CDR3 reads CSARDGGQGASIFGYTF. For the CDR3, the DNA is TGCAGTGCTAGAGATGGGGGACAGGGGGCTTCGATATTCGGCTACACCTTC.

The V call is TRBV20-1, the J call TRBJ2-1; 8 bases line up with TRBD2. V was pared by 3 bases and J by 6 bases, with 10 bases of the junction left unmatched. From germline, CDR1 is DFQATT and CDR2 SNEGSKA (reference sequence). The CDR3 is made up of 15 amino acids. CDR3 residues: CSASLGTSWGNEQFF. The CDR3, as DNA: TGCAGTGCTAGTCTTGGGACTAGTTGGGGCAATGAGCAGTTCTTC.

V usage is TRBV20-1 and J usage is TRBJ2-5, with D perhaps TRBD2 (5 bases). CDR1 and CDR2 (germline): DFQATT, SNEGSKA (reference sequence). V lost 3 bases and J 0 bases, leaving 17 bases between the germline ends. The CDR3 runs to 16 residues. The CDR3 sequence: CSASLRTGWHQETQYF. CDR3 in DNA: TGCAGTGCTAGCCTCCGGACGGGGTGGCACCAAGAGACCCAGTACTTC.

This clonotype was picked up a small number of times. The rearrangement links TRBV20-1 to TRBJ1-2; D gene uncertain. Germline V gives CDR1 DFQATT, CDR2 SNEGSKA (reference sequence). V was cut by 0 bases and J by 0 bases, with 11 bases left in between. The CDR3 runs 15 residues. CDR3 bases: TGCAGTGCTAGAGATTCGAAGGGTTCTAACTATGGCTACACCTTC. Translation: CSARDSKGSNYGYTF.

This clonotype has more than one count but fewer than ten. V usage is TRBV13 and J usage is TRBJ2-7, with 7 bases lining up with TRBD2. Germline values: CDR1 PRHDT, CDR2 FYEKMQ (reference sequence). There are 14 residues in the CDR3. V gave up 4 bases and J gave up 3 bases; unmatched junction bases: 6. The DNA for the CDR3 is TGTGCCAGCAGCTCGGGGGGTAGTTTCTACGAGCAGTACTTC. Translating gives CASSSGGSFYEQYF.